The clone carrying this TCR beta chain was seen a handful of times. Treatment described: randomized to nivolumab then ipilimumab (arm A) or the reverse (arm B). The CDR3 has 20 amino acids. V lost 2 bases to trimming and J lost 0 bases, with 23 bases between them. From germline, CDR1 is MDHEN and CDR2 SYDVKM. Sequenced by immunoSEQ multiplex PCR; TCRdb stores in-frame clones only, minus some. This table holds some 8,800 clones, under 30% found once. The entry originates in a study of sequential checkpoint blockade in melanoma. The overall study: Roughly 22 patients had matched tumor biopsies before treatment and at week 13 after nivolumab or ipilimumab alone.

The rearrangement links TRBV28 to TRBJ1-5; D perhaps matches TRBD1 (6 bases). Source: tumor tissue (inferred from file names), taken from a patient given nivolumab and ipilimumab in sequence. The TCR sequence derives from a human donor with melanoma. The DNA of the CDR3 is TGTGCCAGCAGTTTAGGCTTAACCCTATGGGGGGGCTCTAGCAATCAGCCCCAGCATTTT. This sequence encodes CASSLGLTLWGGSSNQPQHF. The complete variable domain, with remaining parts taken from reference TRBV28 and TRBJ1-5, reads DVKVTQSSRYLVKRTGEKVFLECVQDMDHENMFWYRQDPGLGLRLIYFSYDVKMKEKGDIPEGYSVSREKKERFSLILESASTNQTSMYLCASSLGLTLWGGSSNQPQHFGDGTRLSIL.